This is a list of T cell receptor beta chains from one sample in a study of beta chain features in type 1 diabetes. Sequencing was performed with immunoSEQ multiplex PCR; in TCRdb, only in-frame clones are kept and a portion is missing. The table lists over 150,000 clones, 8.1% of them singletons. The sequencing sample was made of central memory CD4+ T cells from blood. The receptor set was obtained from a man younger than 35 in good health. CDR3s include the opening cysteine and the closing phenylalanine or tryptophan. D genes are given only for firm matches. A clone size is listed for some rows: how often the clone was seen (once, few, many), or a class if it is expanded.

TRBD1	many	TRBJ1-4	TRBV30	CAWSRIQGATNEKLFF	TGTGCCTGGAGTCGGATCCAGGGGGCGACTAATGAAAAACTGTTTTTT
TRBD2	.	TRBJ2-1	TRBV11-3	CASSLGGLAGNEQFF	TGTGCCAGCAGCTTAGGAGGACTAGCGGGAAATGAGCAGTTCTTC
TRBD2	.	TRBJ2-3	TRBV18	CASSPIDGGGTDTQYF	TGTGCCAGCTCACCGATCGATGGCGGGGGGACAGATACGCAGTATTTT
.	.	TRBJ2-1	TRBV28	CASSFFRGYNEQFF	TGTGCCAGCAGTTTTTTTAGGGGTTACAATGAGCAGTTCTTC
.	.	TRBJ2-3	TRBV7-7	CASSPDRGDTQYF	TGTGCTAGCAGCCCCGATAGGGGGGATACGCAGTATTTT
.	few	TRBJ2-7	TRBV5-4	CASSSESSYEQYF	TGTGCCAGCAGCTCAGAAAGCTCCTACGAGCAGTACTTC
TRBD2	.	TRBJ2-7	TRBV28	CASSLFRDYSYEQYF	TGTGCCAGCAGTTTGTTCCGGGACTACTCCTACGAGCAGTACTTC
.	many	TRBJ2-7	TRBV18	CASSLRGSEQYF	TGTGCCAGCTCCCTAAGGGGGAGCGAGCAGTACTTC
.	.	TRBJ1-2	TRBV7-3	CASSLTGQTYGYTF	TGTGCCAGCAGCTTAACCGGACAGACTTATGGCTACACCTTC
.	few	TRBJ2-1	TRBV19	CASSPPHGQSYNEQFF	TGTGCCAGTAGTCCGCCCCATGGACAGAGCTACAATGAGCAGTTCTTC
.	few	TRBJ1-2	TRBV2	CASSVGSGVEYGYTF	TGTGCCAGCTCGGTTGGGTCCGGGGTGGAGTATGGCTACACCTTC
TRBD2	.	TRBJ2-1	TRBV2	CASSGQRGREGLNEQFF	TGTGCCAGCAGTGGACAGAGAGGGCGGGAGGGCCTTAATGAGCAGTTCTTC
.	.	TRBJ2-3	TRBV11-2	CASSPQGTDTQYF	TGTGCCAGCAGCCCACAGGGCACAGATACGCAGTATTTT
.	few	TRBJ2-1	TRBV7-3	CASTSDRNNEQFF	TGTGCCAGCACCTCGGACAGAAACAATGAGCAGTTCTTC
TRBD1	.	TRBJ1-2	TRBV11-1	CASSERWDRGYGYTF	TGTGCCAGCAGCGAAAGATGGGACAGGGGCTATGGCTACACCTTC
.	many	TRBJ1-6	TRBV2	CASSELANSPLHF	TGTGCCAGCAGTGAACTGGCTAATTCACCCCTCCACTTT
TRBD2	many	TRBJ2-3	TRBV30	CAWSDGLATTDTQYF	TGTGCCTGGAGTGATGGACTAGCCACCACGGATACGCAGTATTTT
.	few	TRBJ2-1	TRBV19	CASDGQGSDNEQFF	TGTGCCAGCGATGGCCAGGGGAGCGACAATGAGCAGTTCTTC
TRBD1	few	TRBJ1-2	TRBV5-4	CASSLQGRHGYTF	TGTGCCAGCAGCTTACAGGGGAGGCATGGCTACACCTTC
.	few	TRBJ2-7	TRBV6-5	CASSYQSGLDYEQYF	TGTGCCAGCAGTTACCAATCGGGACTTGACTACGAGCAGTACTTC
.	few	TRBJ1-1	TRBV19	CASSRQPDSLEAFF	TGTGCCAGTAGTCGACAACCGGACAGCCTTGAAGCTTTCTTT
TRBD1	few	TRBJ2-6	TRBV30	CASATGGAGANVLTF	TGTGCCTCGGCCACAGGGGGCGCGGGGGCCAACGTCCTGACTTTC
TRBD2	few	TRBJ2-1	TRBV5-1	CASSFVRTSGSYEQFF	TGCGCCAGCAGCTTCGTGAGGACTAGCGGGAGTTATGAGCAGTTCTTC
TRBD2	few	TRBJ2-1	TRBV5-4	CASSLLLAGGPDEQFF	TGTGCCAGCAGCTTGTTATTAGCGGGGGGGCCTGATGAGCAGTTCTTC
.	few	TRBJ2-1	TRBV9	CASSVSAARAYNEQFF	TGTGCCAGCAGCGTATCGGCGGCCAGGGCTTACAATGAGCAGTTCTTC
TRBD2	few	TRBJ2-3	TRBV9	CASSVTPRRGSGSDTQYF	TGTGCCAGCAGCGTAACCCCCCGGCGGGGGTCAGGTTCAGATACGCAGTATTTT
.	few	TRBJ2-3	TRBV27	CASSLSGHTDTQYF	TGTGCCAGCAGTTTATCGGGCCACACAGATACGCAGTATTTT
TRBD1	many	TRBJ1-2	TRBV30	CAWRTQGSDYGYTF	TGTGCCTGGAGAACACAGGGGTCGGACTATGGCTACACCTTC
TRBD2	few	TRBJ2-1	TRBV9	CASSSSGNYNEQFF	TGTGCCAGCAGCTCTAGCGGCAATTACAATGAGCAGTTCTTC
TRBD1	few	TRBJ2-7	TRBV6-5	CASSSRGQGFSYEQYF	TGTGCCAGCAGTTCACGGGGACAGGGTTTCTCCTACGAGCAGTACTTC
.	.	TRBJ1-1	TRBV19	CASSLREQSGAFF	TGTGCCAGTAGTCTTCGGGAACAATCCGGGGCTTTCTTT
.	.	TRBJ2-7	TRBV29-1	CSAAKQYEQYF	TGCAGCGCCGCAAAACAGTACGAGCAGTACTTC
.	.	TRBJ2-7	TRBV7-3	CASSQTANSYEQYF	TGTGCCAGCAGCCAGACAGCAAACTCCTACGAGCAGTACTTC
TRBD1	.	TRBJ2-7	TRBV18	CASSPYRDRAYEQYF	TGTGCCAGCTCACCGTACCGGGACAGGGCCTACGAGCAGTACTTC
.	few	TRBJ1-1	TRBV7-2	CASSRFGEESEAFF	TGTGCCAGCAGCAGATTCGGTGAGGAATCTGAAGCTTTCTTT
TRBD1	.	TRBJ1-6	TRBV5-1	CASSPRQGHNSPLHF	TGCGCCAGCAGCCCCCGACAGGGCCACAATTCACCCCTCCACTTT
.	few	TRBJ2-5	TRBV11-2	CASSLAQGGETQYF	TGTGCCAGCAGCTTAGCGCAGGGAGGTGAGACCCAGTACTTC
.	few	TRBJ2-7	TRBV6-5	CASIINRDYEQYF	TGTGCCAGCATTATAAACAGAGATTACGAGCAGTACTTC
.	few	TRBJ2-1	TRBV5-1	CASSLGGLSGNEQFF	TGCGCCAGCAGCTTGGGAGGTTTGTCTGGGAATGAGCAGTTCTTC
.	.	TRBJ2-7	TRBV27	CASSLPGNTYEQYF	TGTGCCAGCAGTTTACCCGGGAATACCTACGAGCAGTACTTC
TRBD1	few	TRBJ2-7	TRBV28	CASSSNGQGPTYEQYF	TGTGCCAGCAGTTCCAATGGACAGGGCCCTACCTACGAGCAGTACTTC
TRBD2	few	TRBJ2-1	TRBV7-2	CASSLSLANNEQFF	TGTGCCAGCAGCTTATCACTAGCGAACAATGAGCAGTTCTTC
.	.	TRBJ1-3	TRBV28	CASRSSGPGDTIYF	TGTGCCAGCCGATCCTCGGGCCCGGGGGACACCATATATTTT
TRBD1	.	TRBJ2-7	TRBV9	CASSVGMGRGSYEQYF	TGTGCCAGCAGCGTAGGGATGGGCAGGGGGTCCTACGAGCAGTACTTC
.	many	TRBJ2-7	TRBV9	CASSVGTVTSEQYF	TGTGCCAGCAGCGTAGGGACAGTGACCAGCGAGCAGTACTTC